These T cell receptor beta chains were read from a single sample in a study of Ad26.COV2.S vaccination and SARS-CoV-2 variants. Libraries were prepared by immunoSEQ multiplex PCR; TCRdb keeps only in-frame clonotypes and omits some of them. This table has roughly 700,000 clones, 89% appearing once. The sample consisted of peripheral blood, taken in a trial of Ad26.COV2.S vaccine versus placebo. Every receptor here comes from a person aged 18 to 59 who received the Ad26.COV2.S COVID-19 vaccine or a placebo. The CDR3 runs from the conserved cysteine through the conserved F or W. A D gene is named only where the DNA matches it firmly. Where a row states a size, it is once, few, many or the class of an expanded clone; other rows omit it.

NA,TRBV3-1/TRBV3-2,NA,TRBJ1-4,CASSRGAATNEKLFF,TGTGCCAGTTCGAGGGGGGCGGCAACTAATGAAAAACTGTTTTTT
NA,TRBV5-1,TRBD2,TRBJ2-7,CASSPSAGGTYEQYF,TGCGCCAGCAGCCCGTCAGCGGGAGGAACCTACGAGCAGTACTTC
NA,TRBV5-4,NA,TRBJ1-4,CASSLGQQTTNEKLFF,TGTGCCAGCAGCTTGGGACAGCAAACAACTAATGAAAAACTGTTTTTT
NA,TRBV19,NA,TRBJ1-5,CASSIDTTRSQHF,TGTGCCAGTAGTATAGATACGACAAGGTCCCAGCATTTT
NA,TRBV6-6,NA,TRBJ2-5,CASSGALRETQYF,TGTGCCAGCAGTGGAGCCCTCCGGGAGACCCAGTACTTC
few,TRBV29-1,NA,TRBJ1-1,CSVGGRGEAFF,TGCAGCGTCGGGGGACGGGGTGAAGCTTTCTTT
NA,TRBV7-2,NA,TRBJ1-2,CASSLGHNYGYTF,TGTGCCAGCAGCTTGGGACACAACTATGGCTACACCTTC
NA,TRBV9,NA,TRBJ2-1,CASSVGGDYNEQFF,TGTGCCAGCAGCGTAGGGGGAGACTACAATGAGCAGTTCTTC
NA,TRBV7-2,NA,TRBJ1-5,CASSLRLAGGGPQHF,TGTGCCAGCAGCTTACGTTTGGCAGGCGGGGGGCCCCAGCATTTT
NA,TRBV10-1,NA,TRBJ2-3,CASSEGGTDTQYF,TGCGCCAGCAGTGAGGGTGGGACAGATACGCAGTATTTT
few,TRBV29-1,NA,TRBJ1-1,CSVRWSTEAFF,TGCAGCGTTCGATGGAGCACTGAAGCTTTCTTT
NA,TRBV6-5,NA,TRBJ1-6,CASSLQEPYNSPLHF,TGTGCCAGCAGTTTGCAGGAACCCTATAATTCACCCCTCCACTTT
NA,TRBV10-2,TRBD2,TRBJ2-3,CASSEPRTSGSTDTQYF,TGCGCCAGCAGTGAGCCCAGGACTAGCGGGAGCACAGATACGCAGTATTTT
NA,TRBV10-3,TRBD1,TRBJ1-1,CAISLDRGTEAFF,TGTGCCATCAGCCTTGACAGGGGTACTGAAGCTTTCTTT
NA,TRBV9,TRBD1,TRBJ1-2,CASSVAAGGSGYTF,TGTGCCAGCAGCGTAGCGGCAGGGGGCTCTGGCTACACCTTC
NA,TRBV5-1,TRBD1,TRBJ2-7,CASSFNRGPYEQYF,TGCGCCAGCAGCTTCAACAGGGGGCCCTACGAGCAGTACTTC
NA,TRBV6-2/TRBV6-3,TRBD2,TRBJ2-3,CASSILANVQYF,TGTGCCAGCAGCATACTAGCGAATGTGCAGTATTTT
NA,TRBV5-1,NA,TRBJ1-2,CASSLEPGLYGYTF,TGCGCCAGCAGCTTGGAACCGGGTCTCTATGGCTACACCTTC
NA,TRBV3-1/TRBV3-2,NA,TRBJ1-1,CASDRGGGEAFF,TGTGCCAGCGACCGAGGAGGAGGGGAAGCTTTCTTT
many,TRBV12-3/TRBV12-4,NA,TRBJ2-7,CASSWDGQRQYF,TGTGCCAGCAGTTGGGACGGACAAAGGCAGTACTTC
NA,TRBV6-2/TRBV6-3,TRBD1,TRBJ2-5,CASSRQGSETQYF,TGTGCCAGCAGCAGACAGGGGAGCGAGACCCAGTACTTC
NA,TRBV3-1/TRBV3-2,NA,TRBJ2-6,CASSRRDNRANVLTF,TGTGCCAGCAGCCGGAGGGACAACAGGGCCAACGTCCTGACTTTC
NA,TRBV5-1,NA,TRBJ2-7,CASSSRGTSSYEQYF,TGCGCCAGCAGCTCACGGGGCACAAGCTCCTACGAGCAGTACTTC
NA,TRBV19,NA,TRBJ1-2,CASSLRGQSPNYGYTF,TGTGCCAGTAGTCTCCGGGGACAATCTCCCAACTATGGCTACACCTTC
NA,TRBV5-1,TRBD2,TRBJ2-5,CASSTTSGSWETQYF,TGCGCCAGCAGCACTACTAGCGGGAGTTGGGAGACCCAGTACTTC
NA,TRBV6-5,NA,TRBJ1-4,CASQKTTATNEKLFF,TGTGCCAGTCAAAAAACGACAGCAACTAATGAAAAACTGTTTTTT
NA,TRBV6-2/TRBV6-3,NA,TRBJ1-1,CASSYSTGTRVMNTEAFF,TGTGCCAGCAGTTATTCAACCGGGACAAGGGTCATGAACACTGAAGCTTTCTTT
NA,TRBV2,TRBD1,TRBJ1-2,CASRAYLNRGPNYGYTF,TGTGCCAGCAGAGCCTACCTAAACAGGGGGCCGAACTATGGCTACACCTTC
NA,TRBV30,TRBD1,TRBJ2-7,CAGRDRGLYEQYF,TGTGCCGGCCGGGACAGGGGGCTGTACGAGCAGTACTTC
NA,TRBV2,NA,TRBJ1-3,CASRETGVVGSGNTIYF,TGTGCCAGCAGGGAAACGGGGGTGGTCGGATCTGGAAACACCATATATTTT
NA,TRBV4-3,NA,TRBJ2-6,CASSQAVSSGANVLTF,TGCGCCAGCAGCCAAGCGGTAAGCTCTGGGGCCAACGTCCTGACTTTC
NA,TRBV7-2,NA,TRBJ2-1,CASSATPPYNEQFF,TGTGCCAGCAGCGCCACTCCTCCGTACAATGAGCAGTTCTTC
NA,TRBV15,NA,TRBJ1-2,CATSRDWRIGEF,TGTGCCACCAGCAGAGATTGGAGAATAGGAGAGTTC
NA,TRBV7-9,TRBD1,TRBJ1-6,CASSLDRSPNSPLHF,TGTGCCAGCAGCTTGGACAGGAGCCCTAATTCACCCCTCCACTTT
NA,TRBV7-8,TRBD2,TRBJ2-7,CASSPQRGEQYF,TGTGCCAGCAGCCCGCAGCGGGGCGAGCAGTACTTC
NA,TRBV9,NA,TRBJ1-1,CASRVVEAFF,TGTGCCAGCAGGGTAGTTGAAGCTTTCTTT
NA,TRBV7-2,NA,TRBJ1-2,CASSSPVRSGVNYGYTF,TGTGCCAGCAGCTCTCCCGTGAGGTCTGGGGTCAACTATGGCTACACCTTC
NA,TRBV19,NA,TRBJ2-3,CASSRPGATDTQYF,TGTGCCAGTAGTAGACCGGGGGCCACAGATACGCAGTATTTT
NA,TRBV18,NA,TRBJ1-4,CASSVLGGEKLFF,TGTGCCAGCTCCGTCTTGGGGGGTGAAAAACTGTTTTTT
NA,TRBV21-1,NA,TRBJ2-1,CASSVASGRALNEQFF,TGTGCCAGCAGCGTAGCTAGCGGGAGGGCCTTAAATGAGCAGTTCTTC
NA,TRBV18,NA,TRBJ1-3,CASSPFVAGPSSGNTIYF,TGTGCCAGCTCACCGTTTGTGGCAGGGCCCTCCTCTGGAAACACCATATATTTT
NA,TRBV2,TRBD2,TRBJ2-3,CASSDIRLAGATQYF,TGTGCCAGCAGTGATATTCGGTTAGCGGGGGCTACGCAGTATTTT
NA,TRBV6-2/TRBV6-3,TRBD1,TRBJ2-6,CASSGQGYGANVLTF,TGTGCCAGCAGTGGACAGGGCTATGGGGCCAACGTCCTGACTTTC
NA,TRBV12-3/TRBV12-4,NA,TRBJ2-5,CASSYQETQYF,TGTGCCAGCAGTTATCAAGAGACCCAGTACTTC
NA,TRBV5-1,NA,TRBJ1-1,CASSMTANTEAFF,TGCGCCAGCAGCATGACAGCGAACACTGAAGCTTTCTTT
few,TRBV6-1,NA,TRBJ1-2,CASSERFGYTF,TGTGCCAGCAGTGAAAGGTTTGGCTACACCTTC
NA,TRBV9,NA,TRBJ2-7,CASSVDRDIYEQYF,TGTGCCAGCAGCGTAGACCGGGATATATACGAGCAGTACTTC
NA,TRBV2,NA,TRBJ1-2,CASSPGSGGYGYTF,TGTGCCAGCAGTCCCGGGTCGGGGGGGTATGGCTACACCTTC
NA,TRBV9,NA,TRBJ1-4,CASSPVVGGDEKLFF,TGTGCCAGCAGCCCAGTTGTAGGGGGTGATGAAAAACTGTTTTTT
NA,TRBV18,TRBD2,TRBJ2-1,CASSLSGGASYNEQFF,TGTGCCAGCTCTCTGAGCGGGGGGGCGTCCTACAATGAGCAGTTCTTC
NA,TRBV6-7,NA,TRBJ2-7,CASSKLAGSRPEQYF,TGTGCCAGCAGCAAACTGGCGGGATCGCGTCCCGAGCAGTACTTC
NA,TRBV11-2,NA,TRBJ2-1,CASSPSATGQFF,TGTGCCAGCAGCCCGAGTGCTACAGGTCAGTTCTTC